This T cell receptor beta chain was captured by sequencing in a study of cytomegalovirus exposure and HLA in healthy donors (TCRdb year 2017). With regard to the full study: An earlier analysis of roughly 570 of the donors reported approximately 260 Gb of sequence data and 90 million to 120 million unique TCR beta sequences obtained from about 179 million T cells. An early release that covered about 600 HLA-typed donors contained around 330 gigabases of sequencing data and around 80 million unique TCR sequences. Of the roughly 390 genotyped donors, more than 75% were placed in the genetic ancestry cluster associated with self-reported Caucasian donors. The aim of the study was to test whether cataloging public T cell receptors could identify signatures of past pathogen exposure. Using immunosequencing, the study profiled T cell repertoires from 550 to 750 subjects and related those repertoires to cytomegalovirus serostatus. In addition to the first cohort of around 670 subjects, a separate validation cohort of approximately 130 different subjects was used. To predict cytomegalovirus infection status, the study brought together high-throughput TCR immunosequencing, statistical association of individual TCRs with disease status, and machine learning. A later analysis re-analyzed previously published TCR beta repertoires from roughly 690 donors and added high-resolution HLA genotyping to study TCR occurrence patterns. Rather than using new phenotypic data, the later analysis identified candidate immune exposures from TCR beta sequences and from how often those sequences occurred across donors. An earlier analysis of approximately 580 of the donors used high-throughput TCR beta sequencing to judge whether each TCR beta V gene segment behaved as functional or pseudogenic. Donor age, sex, ethnicity and CMV serostatus were compiled alongside the repertoire data. A later genetic analysis took genome-wide SNP genotypes for about 65% of the 666 donors and used that subset as a discovery cohort. Every repertoire in the discovery cohort had been generated on one and the same sequencing platform. HLA typing included class I and class II loci at four-digit resolution. The number of donors typed differed by locus, with roughly 629-640 for A, B, C, DRB1 and DQB1, roughly 520 for DQA1, 606 for DPA1, and about 450 for DPB1. Because of strong linkage in the cohort, roughly five DR-DQ haplotypes were treated as single units for association and clustering. On average, 235,054 unique TCR beta nucleotide sequences were sequenced per donor among 300 to 500 genotyped donors of the cohort, with about 19% of those sequences being non-productive. Summary of the overall study and its limitations: CMV serostatus was the only immune exposure information available for the cohort. This cohort had only TCR beta chains sequenced, and the lack of alpha or paired-chain data limited which features could be detected. When HLA alleles, especially DR and DQ, strongly co-occurred, attributing TCR associations to individual alleles was difficult. The earlier analysis of nearly 600 of the donors excluded approximately 15 rarely observed V segments, including chromosome 9 orphons, because counts were too low. According to a later genetic analysis, donors in an Asian-associated ancestry cluster had fewer N-insertions in productive TCRs than the approximately 670-donor mean. Linkage disequilibrium might explain the correlated functional status among segregating V segments, but an unknown experimental factor could not be ruled out. A further reported finding was that TCR beta sequences accurately predicted the HLA-A and HLA-B alleles for most subjects in the first cohort. Because HLA typing was missing for some donors at each locus, association tests included only the typed subset. An association between a missense DCLRE1C variant and V-gene and J-gene trimming of TCR beta chains was found in a later genetic analysis and replicated in an independent cohort. A later analysis found that TCR association rates varied across HLA loci, with DRB1 alleles showing the most associated TCRs and HLA-C alleles the fewest. In a later analysis, more than 15,000 TCR beta sequences were associated with specific HLA alleles at a false discovery rate of 0.05. An earlier analysis of roughly 570 of the donors showed that most TCR beta V segments appeared in productive rearrangements either about 87% or about 30% of the time, which broadly matched IMGT annotations. In vitro tests confirmed that a few of the cytomegalovirus-associated TCR beta chains recognize cytomegalovirus antigens. A total of 150 to 200 TCR beta chains were listed by the study as associated with cytomegalovirus. Most CMV-associated TCR beta chains appeared to be HLA-restricted in a later analysis, and the HLA associations seemed to be driven largely by CMV exposure. A cluster of highly shared sequence variants was judged likely to be a technical artifact of the sequencing pipeline. A later analysis reported that several top co-occurrence clusters appeared linked to parvovirus B19, influenza, CMV and Epstein-Barr virus. The authors suggested that the approach could potentially be extended to other disease states and immunological phenotypes. While some public TCRs were present in many individuals, most TCR sequences turned up only very rarely across donors. In a later analysis, HLA-associated TCR beta chains were found to be more clonally expanded and to have lower generation probabilities than equally common non-associated chains. Sequencing depth was assumed to be roughly uniform across donors in the presence/absence analyses, though that assumption may not hold. The classifier was reported to diagnose cytomegalovirus status with high specificity and sensitivity in both the original cohort and the validation cohort.

The library came from the immunoSEQ multiplex PCR assay. A mixture of 60 forward primers for TCR Vbeta segments and 13 reverse primers for TCR Jbeta segments was used in the multiplex PCR. The CDR3 region of rearranged TCR beta genes was amplified from genomic DNA with a multiplex PCR assay. On the Illumina HiSeq System, the amplified TCR beta libraries were sequenced as 87-base-pair reads. The authors' pipeline ran thus. In a later analysis, roughly 80 million unique TCR beta chains were counted across the roughly 610 repertoires, and approximately 9.9 million of these chains were shared by at least two donors. Raw reads were error-corrected and collapsed into unique sequences with a nearest-neighbor algorithm that merged closely related sequences to remove PCR and sequencing errors. Alignment of CDR3 sequences to IMGT reference sequences was used to assign V, D and J gene segments. Each retained sequence needed at least a six-nucleotide match to both a V gene segment and a J gene segment. Rearrangements were classified as productive when the CDR3 lacked stop codons and remained in frame with V and J, and all other rearrangements were classified as non-productive. CDR3 was defined according to IMGT convention as the region running from the second conserved V-encoded cysteine to the conserved J-encoded phenylalanine. The earlier analysis of about 590 of the donors excluded sequences that lacked an unambiguous match to a single V gene segment. In an earlier analysis of 587 of the donors, a V segment was called functional when productive rearrangements were above 56.7%, and segregating when the standard deviation between donors exceeded 5%. A statistical classification framework was developed to diagnose cytomegalovirus status using the catalog of TCR beta chain sequences. A later analysis assigned V and J genes by comparing TCR nucleotide sequences with IMGT/GENE-DB human TR gene sequences. The TCRdist pipeline was used in a later analysis to assign CDR3 sequences and most-parsimonious VDJ recombination scenarios. A later analysis defined each TCR beta chain by its CDR3 amino acid sequence plus V-gene family, and excluded reads lacking a unique V-gene family. In a later analysis, 500 to 650 highly shared, low-generation-probability nucleotide sequences were removed to address suspected cross-contamination and a sequencing artifact. In a later analysis, a clonal expansion index was calculated for each public chain from normalized within-repertoire ranks of inferred template counts. Generation probabilities in a later analysis came from a VDJ recombination model fitted to out-of-frame rearrangements, and those results were checked against IGoR. Hypergeometric tests were used in a later analysis to score TCR-TCR, TCR-HLA and TCR-CMV co-occurrence, with a repertoire-size bias correction applied to the TCR pairs. To estimate false discovery rates, a later analysis permuted the HLA or CMV assignments 20 times. A later analysis grouped co-occurring TCRs with DBSCAN, adding TCRdist sequence similarity when clustering within HLA-allele-positive subsets. Repertoires with fewer than 30,000 or more than 120,000 public chains, plus five repertoires with anomalous nucleotide sharing, were excluded from co-occurrence clustering. TCRdb re-hosts the immuneACCESS table, in-frame sequences only. Its copies lack some clones; in the studies checked, an unresolved V gene accounts for under half of them, and the cause for the rest is not known. V and J calls plus clone size are reproduced from that table; the DNA served to infer D and trimming. The sample table records around 140,000 clones; less than 85% of these occur just once. The ten biggest clones cover more than 1.5% of the sample.

Comment on this clone: It lacks a known antigen. Within one base of it there is no much larger clone, and no base qualities were kept.

In total, around 600 healthy bone marrow donors made up the cohort. At the time of sampling, every cohort member was nominally healthy, though immune exposures that went unrecorded were likely present. The donor tested CMV seronegative and was one of the 352 seronegative cohort members. A peripheral blood sample was provided by each donor, and peripheral blood mononuclear cells were used for TCR beta sequencing. The Qiagen DNeasy Blood Extraction Kit was used to extract genomic DNA from the blood cell samples. The receptor comes from a man aged 35 to 55 in good health and CMV-seronegative. The sequenced material came from PBMCs.

CDR3 loop: CASSSGGAVTDTQYF. The DNA reads as follows: TGTGCCAGCAGTTCCGGGGGGGCAGTGACAGATACGCAGTATTTT. The rearranged chain carries TRBV28 and TRBJ2-3; TRBD2 aligns with 8 central bases. CDR1 MDHEN and CDR2 SYDVKM were looked up in the germline V gene. The CDR3 runs 15 residues from the cysteine to the phenylalanine. The DNA shown is the 45-base CDR3, in frame from base 1. The germline V and J ends show losses of 4 bases and 3 bases respectively, and no gene match explains 6 bases of the junction.